This passage covers 20 T cell receptor beta chains from one sample sequenced in a study of shared clonotypes between healthy human individuals. Produced via immunoSEQ multiplex PCR; TCRdb's table is partial and in-frame only. The data contain over a million clones, around 78% of them seen just once; the ten biggest clones take up about 0.52%. Sequencing used memory CD4+ T cells from PBMCs. Subset specified: CD45RA-negative fraction. The receptors were sampled from a man between 18 and 29 years old in good health. Some clones in this sample may be carry-over from other donors' samples.

V gene TRBV30 combines with J gene TRBJ2-5, with 9 bases identical to TRBD2. Matching the DNA end better, TRBJ2-7 makes the J call doubtful. The CDR3 has 14 amino acids. Germline V gene sequence: CDR1 GTSNPN, CDR2 SVGIG (reference sequence). CDR3 DNA: TGTGCCTGGAGTGTCGTTAGCGGGAGTAGCGAGCAGTACTTC. Encoded protein: CAWSVVSGSSEQYF.

The V gene is TRBV28, the J gene TRBJ1-3; D possibly corresponds to TRBD1 (5 bases). CDR3 size: 16 residues. V dropped 4 bases and J dropped 4 bases, with 17 bases sitting between them. CDR1 is MDHEN and CDR2 is SYDVKM in the germline V gene. CDR3 region: CASSSRGGRTGNTIYF. DNA of the CDR3: TGTGCCAGCAGTTCACGGGGGGGAAGGACGGGAAACACCATATATTTT.

The chain joins TRBV30 to TRBJ1-3; D is possibly TRBD1 (6 bases). V gave up 5 bases and J gave up 2 bases, with 16 bases separating them. CDR3 length equals 15 residues. CDR1 is GTSNPN and CDR2 is SVGIG in the germline V gene (reference sequence). CDR3 sequence: CAWSSPRGAGNTIYF. CDR3 sequence (DNA): TGTGCCTGGTCTTCCCCCAGGGGAGCTGGAAACACCATATATTTT.

The chain combines TRBV6-6 with TRBJ1-4; a weak D match, TRBD1 (6 bases). CDR1 is MNHNY and CDR2 is SVGAGI in the germline V gene (reference sequence). Trimming pared 4 bases from V and 0 bases from J, leaving 9 bases between. The CDR3 has 15 amino acids. The chain's CDR3 is CASSSEGATNEKLFF. For the CDR3, the DNA is TGTGCCAGCAGTTCCGAGGGGGCAACTAATGAAAAACTGTTTTTT.

This clone was recorded a few times. The chain combines TRBV9 with TRBJ2-3, with TRBD2 as a possible D gene (5 bases). CDR1 is SGDLS and CDR2 is YYNGEE in the germline V gene. The CDR3 is 15 residues long. The ends were cut back, 0 bases at V and 1 base at J, with 9 bases in the middle. The CDR3 region is CASSVAGSGTDTQYF. CDR3 nucleotides: TGTGCCAGCAGCGTAGCTGGTAGCGGCACAGATACGCAGTATTTT.

As to this clone: At one boundary the junction diverges from the germline segment, which might be a read error. This CDR3 is CSAPGARF. DNA of the CDR3: TGCAGTGCGCCCGGGGCACGCTTC. The chain links TRBV20-1 to TRBJ2-7, with D possibly called TRBD1 or TRBD2 (5 bases each). CDR1 DFQATT and CDR2 SNEGSKA come from the germline V gene (reference sequence). This CDR3 has 8 residues.

The rearrangement joins TRBV5-1 to TRBJ2-1; 12 positions match TRBD2. The length of the CDR3 is 15 residues. Germline-derived CDR1 and CDR2 are SGHRS and YFSETQ. After removal of 2 bases from V and 6 bases from J, the junction contained 3 bases not matched to a gene. The CDR3 sequence: CASSFLLAGGNEQFF. The DNA for the CDR3 is TGCGCCAGCAGCTTTCTACTAGCGGGAGGCAATGAGCAGTTCTTC.

The chain uses TRBV30 and TRBJ1-1, with TRBD1 matching over 10 bases. The J segment lost 4 bases and the V segment lost 3 bases, leaving 2 bases of the junction unmatched. The germline gives CDR1 GTSNPN, CDR2 SVGIG (reference sequence). The CDR3 sequence is 13 residues long. CDR3 coding DNA: TGTGCCTGGAGGGACAGGGGGGGCACTGAAGCTTTCTTT. Translated, it gives CAWRDRGGTEAFF.

V usage is TRBV5-1 and J usage is TRBJ2-3; D is ambiguous. The CDR3 length is 13 residues. V was shortened by 5 bases and J by 0 bases, with 7 bases between the two germline ends. From germline, CDR1 is SGHRS and CDR2 YFSETQ. The CDR3 DNA reads TGCGCCAGCAGACTGGGAAGCACAGATACGCAGTATTTT. Translating gives CASRLGSTDTQYF.

The rearrangement joins TRBV5-6 to TRBJ1-1; 8 bases map to TRBD1. Germline V lookup: CDR1 SGHDT, CDR2 YYEEEE. The CDR3 runs to 14 residues. The junction had 6 bases not matched to a gene; V was cut back by 3 bases and J by 5 bases. This CDR3 reads CASSWDRSTTEAFF. In nucleotides, the CDR3 is TGTGCCAGCAGCTGGGACAGGTCAACAACTGAAGCTTTCTTT.

The chain is built from TRBV19 and TRBJ2-3; D is perhaps TRBD2 (5 bases). V was clipped by 7 bases and J by 2 bases, with 13 bases between them. This CDR3 region has 14 residues. Germline-derived CDR1 and CDR2 are LNHDA and SQIVND (reference sequence). CDR3 coding DNA: TGTGCCAGTACTCGTGCGGGCCCCACAGATACGCAGTATTTT. Translation: CASTRAGPTDTQYF. Full variable domain (remainder filled in from reference TRBV19 and TRBJ2-3): DGGITQSPKYLFRKEGQNVTLSCEQNLNHDAMYWYRQDPGQGLRLIYYSQIVNDFQKGDIAEGYSVSREKKESFPLTVTSAQKNPTAFYLCASTRAGPTDTQYFGPGTRLTVL.

This clone appeared a few times. The chain is built from TRBV29-1 and TRBJ1-4; tentative D call: TRBD1 (5 bases). The CDR3 runs 14 residues. V was shortened by 4 bases and J by 5 bases, with 14 bases between the two germline ends. Looked up from germline, CDR1 is SQVTM and CDR2 is ANQGSEA. CDR3 bases: TGCAGCGTTGGAATGACAGAACTCAATGAAAAACTGTTTTTT. The encoded protein is CSVGMTELNEKLFF.

This clone has a single count. The chain has TRBV9 and TRBJ2-1; 9 nucleotides align to TRBD2. The CDR3 has 17 residues. The V gene end was trimmed by 2 bases and the J gene end by 6 bases; junction bases not matched to a gene: 12. Germline V gene data show CDR1 as SGDLS and CDR2 as YYNGEE. The CDR3: CASSVLSGSAGVNEQFF. As DNA, the CDR3 is TGTGCCAGCAGCGTCCTTAGCGGGAGCGCTGGGGTCAATGAGCAGTTCTTC. The variable domain in full, with the rest retrieved from reference TRBV9 and TRBJ2-1, is DSGVTQTPKHLITATGQRVTLRCSPRSGDLSVYWYQQSLDQGLQFLIQYYNGEERAKGNILERFSAQQFPDLHSELNLSSLELGDSALYFCASSVLSGSAGVNEQFFGPGTRLTVL.

The chain is built from TRBV30 and TRBJ2-1, with 10 bases lining up with TRBD2. The trim removed 5 bases at V and 10 bases at J, leaving 11 bases unmatched. The CDR3 runs to 14 residues. The germline gives CDR1 GTSNPN, CDR2 SVGIG (reference sequence). The chain's CDR3 is CAWDRGTSVMEQFF. In DNA, the CDR3 is TGTGCCTGGGATAGGGGGACTAGCGTTATGGAGCAGTTCTTC.

The V call is TRBV6-1, the J call TRBJ2-3; tentative D call: TRBD2 (5 bases). Looked up from germline, CDR1 is MNHNS and CDR2 is SASEGT. The CDR3 covers 13 residues. V shed 8 bases and J shed 2 bases, with 11 bases lying between them. The chain's CDR3 is CASEGDTTDTQYF. The CDR3 coding sequence is TGTGCCAGCGAGGGCGACACCACAGATACGCAGTATTTT.

This clone is a singleton in its sample. J is TRBJ1-5 and V is TRBV28; 7 positions agree with TRBD1. V was pared by 4 bases and J by 3 bases, with 18 bases of the junction left unmatched. The CDR3 length is 19 residues. In germline, CDR1 is MDHEN, CDR2 SYDVKM. The CDR3 loop is CASSSPLQGTKKLNQPQHF. The CDR3 DNA sequence: TGTGCCAGCAGTTCCCCTCTACAGGGGACCAAAAAACTCAATCAGCCCCAGCATTTT.

V gene TRBV11-2 combines with J gene TRBJ2-2; D not resolved. V was clipped by 2 bases and J by 1 base, with 14 bases between them. CDR1 and CDR2 from the germline V gene are SGHAT and FQNNGV. The CDR3 length is 17 residues. The CDR3 nucleotides read TGTGCCAGCAGCTTATCGGCTCGGGCCGGGAACACCGGGGAGCTGTTTTTT. Protein: CASSLSARAGNTGELFF.

This clone was detected only once. This chain joins TRBV11-2 and TRBJ1-2; D call uncertain. V was cut by 4 bases and J by 5 bases, with 14 bases left in between. The germline V gene has CDR1 SGHAT and CDR2 FQNNGV. The CDR3 totals 14 residues. The CDR3 coding sequence is TGTGCCAGCAGCTCGCAGAAGAGGGAATATGGCTACACCTTC. Translated: CASSSQKREYGYTF.

J is TRBJ1-1 and V is TRBV7-2; a weak D match, TRBD1 (5 bases). Germline-derived CDR1 and CDR2 are SGHTA and FQGNSA. The CDR3 has 14 residues. Trimming cost V 2 bases and J 11 bases, with 18 bases left between them. In nucleotides, the CDR3 is TGTGCCAGCAGCTTACAGCGGGTTGGGGCGGAGGCTTTCTTT. This translates into CASSLQRVGAEAFF. The variable domain in full, with the rest retrieved from reference TRBV7-2 and TRBJ1-1, is GAGVSQSPSNKVTEKGKDVELRCDPISGHTALYWYRQSLGQGLEFLIYFQGNSAPDKSGLPSDRFSAERTGGSVSTLTIQRTQQEDSAVYLCASSLQRVGAEAFFGQGTRLTVV.

The chain joins TRBV28 to TRBJ1-1, with D unresolved. CDR3 length: 14 residues. The germline CDR1 and CDR2 sequences are MDHEN and SYDVKM. With 6 bases removed from V and 5 bases from J, the gap between germline ends came to 16 bases. The CDR3 loop reads CASSLPRQATEAFF. The CDR3 nucleotides read TGTGCCAGCAGCCTCCCCCGGCAGGCTACTGAAGCTTTCTTT.